Listed here is a single TCR beta chain. This sample is part of a study of blood T cell repertoires in COVID-19. In the study overall: There were acute and convalescent COVID-19 samples, and they came from the United States, Italy and Spain.

In the authors' methods: Amplification with reference gene primers provided the estimates of nucleated cell counts. TCRdb's copy holds only in-frame clones and misses some; the assay was immunoSEQ multiplex PCR. The V and J calls and the clone size are those of that table, but D and trimming were determined from the DNA. The sample shows approximately 200,000 clones, 65% to 85% of them seen only once. The CDR3 is 14 residues long. V was clipped by 2 bases and J by 5 bases, with 13 bases between them. In germline, CDR1 is SGDLS, CDR2 YYNGEE. Specimen: PBMCs or T cells enriched from blood (not recorded which). The clonotype originates from a woman in her twenties or thirties who had recovered from COVID-19. The V call is TRBV9, the J call TRBJ1-2; D is uncertain. CDR3 loop: CASSVLSTLYGYTF. CDR3 bases: TGTGCCAGCAGCGTCCTCTCGACACTGTATGGCTACACCTTC. Based on the CDR3 plus reference TRBV9 and TRBJ1-2, the full variable domain is DSGVTQTPKHLITATGQRVTLRCSPRSGDLSVYWYQQSLDQGLQFLIQYYNGEERAKGNILERFSAQQFPDLHSELNLSSLELGDSALYFCASSVLSTLYGYTFGSGTRLTVV.